One sample yielded the 8 T cell receptor beta chains listed below, sequenced in a study of T-cell reconstitution after alpha-beta-depleted transplantation in children. For TCRbeta, the library was prepared with unique molecular identifiers. TCRdb independently ran MiXCR on the PCR reads; one entry per CDR3 protein. The table has about 640,000 distinct CDR3 sequences, about 15% seen once; the top ten hold approximately 1.1%. The sample in question was PBMCs from the stem cell graft donor, obtained from the stem cell graft. The receptors derive from a human donor who donated a stem cell graft to a child with acute myeloid leukemia.

This clonotype was picked up many times. The chain couples TRBV20-1 to TRBJ1-5; a possible D gene is TRBD1 (6 bases). Germline V gene lookup returns CDR1 DFQATT and CDR2 SNEGSKA (reference sequence). The CDR3 is 12 amino acids. V dropped 2 bases and J dropped 6 bases, with 8 bases sitting between them. The CDR3, as DNA: TGCAGTGCTAGAAGACAGGCTCAGCCCCAGCATTTT. Protein: CSARRQAQPQHF.

The V and J genes are TRBV20-1 and TRBJ2-2, with TRBD1 matching over 7 bases. CDR1 and CDR2 from the germline V gene are DFQATT and SNEGSKA (reference sequence). The CDR3 is made up of 14 amino acids. The ends lost 5 bases at V and 4 bases at J; junction bases unmatched: 7. CDR3 protein: CSAQTGESTGELFF. CDR3 bases: TGCAGTGCTCAAACAGGGGAGAGCACCGGGGAGCTGTTTTTT.

The J gene is TRBJ2-1, the V gene TRBV7-3; D call uncertain. The V and J ends lost 0 bases and 4 bases respectively, with 10 bases between them. The CDR3 totals 15 residues. The germline V gene has CDR1 SGHTA and CDR2 FQGTGA. CDR3 protein: CASSLTLTVYNEQFF. Here the CDR3 DNA reads TGTGCCAGCAGCTTAACATTAACAGTGTACAATGAGCAGTTCTTC.

There are many counts of this clonotype. This chain links TRBV20-1 with TRBJ1-2, with D possibly matching TRBD1 (5 bases). CDR1 DFQATT and CDR2 SNEGSKA come from the germline V gene (reference sequence). This CDR3 has 12 amino acids. V lost 4 bases and J 5 bases, leaving 11 bases between the germline ends. Here the CDR3 reads CSAKGTEYGYTF. CDR3 nucleotides: TGCAGTGCTAAAGGGACGGAGTATGGCTACACCTTC.

This clonotype has a count of ten or more. The chain is built from TRBV7-2 and TRBJ1-2; 7 bases agree with TRBD1. CDR3 size: 15 residues. V shed 5 bases and J 2 bases; nucleotides not matched to a gene: 8. Germline V gene lookup returns CDR1 SGHTA and CDR2 FQGNSA. The CDR3 region is CASSPQGEENYGYTF. The CDR3 region has the DNA TGTGCCAGCAGCCCGCAGGGGGAAGAGAACTATGGCTACACCTTC.

The rearrangement joins TRBV9 to TRBJ2-7; the D is unclear. Trimming took 1 base from V and 2 from J, leaving 13 bases between them. The CDR3 is 15 amino acids. Germline V gene lookup returns CDR1 SGDLS and CDR2 YYNGEE. CDR3 loop: CASSVSPQPPYEQYF. The DNA of the CDR3 is TGTGCCAGCAGCGTATCGCCCCAACCCCCCTACGAGCAGTACTTC.

The V call is TRBV19, the J call TRBJ1-4; TRBD1 might be the D (6 bases). The CDR3 length is 15 residues. Trimming removed 6 bases from V and 7 bases from J, with 18 bases in between. CDR1 is LNHDA and CDR2 is SQIVND in the germline V gene (reference sequence). The CDR3 region is CASRTRGGRGEKLFF. The CDR3 DNA sequence: TGTGCCAGTAGGACTCGGGGGGGCAGGGGTGAAAAACTGTTTTTT.

V is TRBV12-3 or TRBV12-4 and J is TRBJ2-2; perhaps TRBD1 as D (6 bases). Trimming cost V 3 bases and J 2 bases, with 10 bases left between them. The CDR3 consists of 15 residues. The CDR3 region has the DNA TGTGCCAGCAGTTTCCCGGGACAAAACACCGGGGAGCTGTTTTTT. Translating it yields CASSFPGQNTGELFF.